The 5 T cell receptor beta chains given below trace back to one sample, sequenced in a study of T cell responses to AZD1222 COVID-19 vaccine. The method was immunoSEQ multiplex PCR; TCRdb's version includes in-frame clones alone and lacks a portion of them. The data hold roughly 170,000 clones, with just over 90% observed a single time. The sample was peripheral blood, taken on day 0 of AZD1222 vaccination. The receptors shown here come from an adult in good health.

This chain joins TRBV7-2 and TRBJ1-1; TRBD1 might be the D (5 bases). Germline assignment: CDR1 SGHTA and CDR2 FQGNSA. The CDR3 covers 16 residues. The V and J ends lost 1 base and 0 bases respectively, with 12 bases between them. DNA of the CDR3: TGTGCCAGCAGCTTAGGGGTAGGGGCAATGAACACTGAAGCTTTCTTT. This sequence encodes CASSLGVGAMNTEAFF.

This sequence joins TRBV12-3 or TRBV12-4 and TRBJ2-7; D is possibly TRBD2 (6 bases). Trimming cost V 5 bases and J 6 bases, with 14 bases left between them. The CDR3 is 13 residues long. The CDR3 reads CASSDPGLREQYF. CDR3 nucleotide sequence: TGTGCCAGCAGTGACCCGGGACTCCGCGAGCAGTACTTC.

The chain's CDR3 is CASSPLAVDRGRVNQPQHF. The CDR3 DNA follows: TGTGCCAGCAGTCCACTCGCAGTGGACAGGGGGCGAGTCAATCAGCCCCAGCATTTT. The chain carries TRBV27 and TRBJ1-5; 11 bases are shared with TRBD1. The CDR3 contains 19 residues. V trimming: 5 bases; J trimming: 3 bases; junction bases outside the gene matches: 15. CDR1 MNHEY and CDR2 SMNVEV come from the germline V gene (reference sequence).

The rearrangement links TRBV12-2 to TRBJ2-1. TRBV12-2 is deemed a pseudogene. The CDR3 runs to 17 residues. CDR3 protein: CASRFEGGSLSYNEQFF. Written as DNA, the CDR3 is TGTGCAAGTCGCTTTGAGGGGGGCTCTCTCTCCTACAATGAGCAGTTCTTC.

The chain joins TRBV19 to TRBJ2-2; no clear D. Trimming removed 7 bases at V and 6 bases at J, with 21 bases between. The CDR3 runs to 16 residues. Germline V gene lookup returns CDR1 LNHDA and CDR2 SQIVND (reference sequence). CDR3 amino acids: CASNPGPKIRSGELFF. The DNA of the CDR3 is TGTGCCAGTAACCCCGGGCCAAAAATAAGGTCCGGGGAGCTGTTTTTT.